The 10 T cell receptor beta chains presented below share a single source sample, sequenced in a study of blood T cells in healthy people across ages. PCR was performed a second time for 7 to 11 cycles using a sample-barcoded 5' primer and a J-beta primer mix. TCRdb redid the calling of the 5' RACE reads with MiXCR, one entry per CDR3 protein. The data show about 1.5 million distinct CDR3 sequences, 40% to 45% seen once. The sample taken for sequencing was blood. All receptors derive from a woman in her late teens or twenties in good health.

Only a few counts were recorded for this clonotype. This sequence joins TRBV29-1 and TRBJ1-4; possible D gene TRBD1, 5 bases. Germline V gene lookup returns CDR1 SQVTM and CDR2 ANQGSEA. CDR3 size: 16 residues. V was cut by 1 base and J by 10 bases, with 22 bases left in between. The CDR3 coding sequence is TGCAGCGTTGAAGGCCTACGCGGATTAGAAAGGGGAAAACTGTTTTTT. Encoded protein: CSVEGLRGLERGKLFF.

Written as DNA, the CDR3 is TGCAGCGTTGAAGGCCATGGGGGAGGCTACACCTTC. Its translation: CSVEGHGGGYTF. The chain links TRBV29-1 to TRBJ1-2; weak D call: TRBD1 (5 bases). Germline V lookup: CDR1 SQVTM, CDR2 ANQGSEA. Deletions cut 1 base from V and 8 bases from J, with 11 bases between. The CDR3 runs to 12 residues. Together with reference TRBV29-1 and TRBJ1-2, the CDR3 gives the full variable domain: SAVISQKPSRDICQRGTSLTIQCQVDSQVTMMFWYRQQPGQSLTLIATANQGSEATYESGFVIDKFPISRPNLTFSTLTVSNMSPEDSSIYLCSVEGHGGGYTFGSGTRLTVV.

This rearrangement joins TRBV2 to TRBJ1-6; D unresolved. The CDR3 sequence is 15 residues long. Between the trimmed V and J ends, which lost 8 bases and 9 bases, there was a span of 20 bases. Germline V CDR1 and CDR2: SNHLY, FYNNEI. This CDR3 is CASRHPLKSASPLHF. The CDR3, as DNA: TGTGCCAGCCGACACCCGCTCAAAAGTGCTTCACCCCTCCACTTT. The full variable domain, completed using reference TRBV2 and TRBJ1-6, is EPEVTQTPSHQVTQMGQEVILRCVPISNHLYFYWYRQILGQKVEFLVSFYNNEISEKSEIFDDQFSVERPDGSNFTLKIRSTKLEDSAMYFCASRHPLKSASPLHFGNGTRLTVT.

The CDR3 loop is CASKVSGLDQPQHF. Written as DNA, the CDR3 is TGTGCCAGCAAAGTTTCAGGGTTGGATCAGCCCCAGCATTTT. This sequence joins TRBV28 and TRBJ1-5; D perhaps matches TRBD1 (5 bases). The CDR3 sequence is 14 residues long. The V gene's germline CDR1 is MDHEN and CDR2 SYDVKM. Trimming left V 7 bases short and J 5 bases short, with 15 bases between.

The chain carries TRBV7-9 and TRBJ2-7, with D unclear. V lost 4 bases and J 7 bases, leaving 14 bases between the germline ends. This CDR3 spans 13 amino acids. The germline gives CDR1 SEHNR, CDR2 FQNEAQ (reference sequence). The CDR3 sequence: CASSSPLVNEQYF. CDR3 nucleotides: TGTGCCAGCAGCTCTCCTCTTGTCAATGAGCAGTACTTC.

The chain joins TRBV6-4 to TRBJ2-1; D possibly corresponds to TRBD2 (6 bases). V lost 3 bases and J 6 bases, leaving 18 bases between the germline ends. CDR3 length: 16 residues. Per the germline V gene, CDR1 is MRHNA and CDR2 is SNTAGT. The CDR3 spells CASSEWRAGGANEQFF. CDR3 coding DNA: TGTGCCAGCAGTGAGTGGAGGGCTGGCGGGGCCAATGAGCAGTTCTTC.

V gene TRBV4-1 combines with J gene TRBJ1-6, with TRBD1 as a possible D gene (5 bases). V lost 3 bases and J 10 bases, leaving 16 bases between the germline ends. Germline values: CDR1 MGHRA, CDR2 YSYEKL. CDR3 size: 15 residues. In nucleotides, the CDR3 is TGCGCCAGCAGCCACCCTAGGGGCGACTCGTCACCCCTCCACTTT. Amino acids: CASSHPRGDSSPLHF.

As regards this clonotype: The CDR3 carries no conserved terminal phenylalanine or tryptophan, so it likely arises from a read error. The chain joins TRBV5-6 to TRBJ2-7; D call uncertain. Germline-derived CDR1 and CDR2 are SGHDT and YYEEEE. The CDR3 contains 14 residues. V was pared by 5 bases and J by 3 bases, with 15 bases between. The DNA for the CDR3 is TGTGCCAGCAGGAGAGGTCGTTCTTTCTACGAGCAGTACTAC. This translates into CASRRGRSFYEQYY.

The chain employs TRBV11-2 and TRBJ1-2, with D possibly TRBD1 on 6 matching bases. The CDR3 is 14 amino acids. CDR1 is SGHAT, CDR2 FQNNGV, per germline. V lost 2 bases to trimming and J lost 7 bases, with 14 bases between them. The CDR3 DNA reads TGTGCCAGCAGCTTACAACAGGGACTGCCTGGCTACACCTTC. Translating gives CASSLQQGLPGYTF.

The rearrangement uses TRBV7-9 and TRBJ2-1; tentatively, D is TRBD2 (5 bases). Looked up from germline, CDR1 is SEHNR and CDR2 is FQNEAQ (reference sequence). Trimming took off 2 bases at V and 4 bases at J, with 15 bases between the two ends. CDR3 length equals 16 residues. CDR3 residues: CASSLRAVRIYNEQFF. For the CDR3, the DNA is TGTGCCAGCAGCTTAAGAGCGGTACGAATATACAATGAGCAGTTCTTC.